This T cell receptor (beta chain) was captured by sequencing in a study of response to subunit inactivated influenza vaccine. Study-wide findings and caveats: Seasonal influenza vaccination, on each occasion, was suggested by the authors to recruit few new T cells.

TCRdb passed the RT-PCR reads through MiXCR, listing each CDR3 protein once. Of under 850,000 distinct CDR3 sequences listed, about a fifth are singletons. In its sample, this clonotype was seen a few times. The antigen is unknown. This clonotype originated in a man over 45 who received an inactivated influenza vaccine. The specimen comprised PBMCs from blood, sampled roughly 5 days after vaccination.

For the CDR3, the DNA is TGTGCCAGCACCGACAGGAGCTCCTATAATTCACCCCTCCACTTT. This sequence encodes CASTDRSSYNSPLHF. The chain joins TRBV6-5 to TRBJ1-6, with TRBD1 as a possible D gene (6 bases). The CDR3 has 15 residues. Germline assignment: CDR1 MNHEY and CDR2 SVGAGI. The V and J ends lost 7 bases and 0 bases respectively, with 10 bases between them.